This is a list of T cell receptor beta chains from one sample in a study of regulatory T cells in long-lasting Graves disease. In TCRdb, the multiplex PCR reads were re-called with MiXCR into one record per CDR3 protein. The data show approximately 210,000 distinct CDR3 sequences, around 16% seen once. The sequencing here drew on peripheral blood mononuclear cells (PBMCs), taken at new diagnosis, from a patient treated with antithyroid drugs. The source of these receptors is a female donor with Graves disease. The CDR3 runs from the conserved cysteine through the conserved F or W. Each record gives: clone size, D gene, V gene, J gene, CDR3 protein, CDR3 DNA. D genes are given only for firm matches. Not every row has a clone size; where given, it reads once, few, many or a size class.

many,NA,TRBV27,TRBJ1-5,CASSQRLGNQPQHF,TGTGCCAGCAGCCAACGCCTGGGGAATCAGCCCCAGCATTTT
many,TRBD2,TRBV7-9,TRBJ2-1,CASSFSGTSGSYEQFF,TGTGCCAGCAGCTTTTCTGGGACTAGCGGGAGTTATGAGCAGTTCTTC
many,TRBD1,TRBV20-1,TRBJ2-7,CSAERTGGLQGYEQYF,TGCAGTGCGGAAAGGACAGGGGGTCTCCAAGGCTACGAGCAGTACTTC
many,NA,TRBV30,TRBJ1-3,CAWSGKGGDNTIYF,TGTGCCTGGAGTGGAAAGGGGGGGGACAACACCATATATTTT
many,TRBD1,TRBV2,TRBJ1-4,CASNRDRIDEKLFF,TGTGCCAGCAACAGGGACAGGATCGATGAAAAACTGTTTTTT
many,NA,TRBV7-9,TRBJ2-1,CASSLRQRAGEQFF,TGTGCCAGCAGCTTACGACAGCGGGCGGGTGAGCAGTTCTTC
once,NA,TRBV12-3/TRBV12-4,TRBJ1-2,CASSSTAFYGYSF,TGTGCCAGCAGTTCGACAGCCTTCTATGGCTACAGCTTC
many,NA,TRBV19,TRBJ1-1,CASSNSFGNTEAFF,TGTGCCAGTAGTAACAGTTTCGGGAACACTGAAGCTTTCTTT
many,TRBD2,TRBV24-1,TRBJ2-2,CATSDGGYASGILNTGELFF,TGTGCCACCAGTGATGGGGGGTATGCTAGCGGGATCCTGAACACCGGGGAGCTGTTTTTT
many,NA,TRBV2,TRBJ1-1,CASSTFRGVTKQAFF,TGTGCCAGCAGTACCTTCCGAGGGGTTACGAAGCAAGCTTTCTTT
many,TRBD1,TRBV7-9,TRBJ2-1,CASRNDRGRGNEQFF,TGTGCCAGCAGAAACGACAGGGGGCGCGGAAATGAGCAGTTCTTC
many,NA,TRBV29-1,TRBJ2-2,CSVELAESTGELFF,TGCAGCGTTGAGTTAGCGGAGTCCACCGGGGAGCTGTTTTTT
NA,NA,TRBV5-1,TRBJ2-2,CASSLQSGGELFF,TGCGCCAGCAGCTTGCAGAGTGGCGGGGAGCTGTTTTTT
many,NA,TRBV7-8,TRBJ2-5,CASSSLGTRRGMETQYF,TGTGCCAGCAGCTCACTCGGGACCAGGAGGGGAATGGAGACCCAGTACTTC
many,NA,TRBV18,TRBJ2-7,CASSPSRDSSYEQYF,TGTGCCAGCTCACCGTCCCGGGATTCGAGCTACGAGCAGTACTTC
many,TRBD2,TRBV27,TRBJ2-7,CASRSAGLAGVNEQYF,TGTGCCAGCAGGAGCGCGGGACTAGCGGGAGTAAACGAGCAGTACTTC
few,NA,TRBV14,TRBJ2-7,CASSQGHRPMESEQYF,TGTGCCAGCAGCCAAGGGCACAGACCCATGGAAAGTGAGCAGTACTTC